This T cell receptor beta chain was obtained from a study of somatic mutations in cytotoxic T cells in rheumatoid arthritis. The CDR3 is 16 amino acids. Trimming took 4 bases from V and 4 from J; bases not matched to a gene: 7. The germline V gene has CDR1 MGHRA and CDR2 YSYEKL. Only in-frame clones appear in the TCRdb table, and some are missing; sequencing was by immunoSEQ multiplex PCR. The table has approximately 4,800 clones, around 87% seen once. This TCR came from a woman aged 45-60 years with rheumatoid arthritis. The sample comprised CD8+ T cells sorted from blood. This chain connects TRBV4-1 to TRBJ2-1; 10 bases align to TRBD2. CDR3 region: CASSLAGGTVYNEQFF. The CDR3 coding sequence is TGCGCCAGCAGCCTAGCGGGGGGAACCGTGTACAATGAGCAGTTCTTC.